This T cell receptor (beta chain) was retrieved from a study of regulatory T cells in long-lasting Graves disease. Study observations and caveats: Newly diagnosed patients had higher TCR diversity than persistent Graves' patients did. Researchers examined only peripheral blood and not thyroid tissue.

The time point is: persistent/refractory GD, antithyroid drugs over 5 years with positive TRAb. The TCR library was prepared using RNA isolated from PBMCs. Researchers made TCR beta libraries by using iRepertoire HTBI primers and running Arm-PCR on CDR3 regions. TCRdb analysed the multiplex PCR reads with MiXCR anew, one entry per CDR3 protein. The repertoire holds around 400,000 distinct CDR3 sequences, with roughly a fifth as singletons. In this sample, this clonotype turned up many times. As yet, its antigen is unknown. The sample here was peripheral blood mononuclear cells (PBMCs), taken when the disease was refractory, from a patient treated with antithyroid drugs. This receptor was obtained from a female donor with Graves disease.

CDR3 protein: CSVRGRTSYEQYF. The DNA for the CDR3 is TGCAGCGTGAGGGGACGGACCTCCTACGAGCAGTACTTC. This rearrangement joins TRBV29-1 to TRBJ2-7, with D perhaps being TRBD1 or TRBD2 (5 bases each). Germline V gives CDR1 SQVTM, CDR2 ANQGSEA. V lost 6 bases and J lost 0, with 12 bases in between. This CDR3 is 13 amino acids long.